This TCR beta chain was sequenced for a study of graft-versus-host responses after intestinal transplantation. Profiling relied on immunoSEQ multiplex PCR, and the TCRdb table lists in-frame clones only, not all of them. This sample carries over 45,000 clones, about 93% of them seen once, and the ten largest clones take under 7.5%. Comment on this clone: As yet, its antigen is unknown.

Germline V lookup: CDR1 MNHEY, CDR2 SVGAGI. CDR3 size: 14 residues. The germline V and J ends were trimmed by 5 bases and 4 bases, with 9 bases remaining between them. Study results and caveats: GvH clones appeared in recipient marrow, some first in ileum or blood. Clonal ratios of graft-versus-host to host-versus-graft in allografts were high for patients exhibiting graft-donor T cell macrochimerism.

The origin of this receptor is a human patient who received an intestinal transplant, so some T cells may come from the graft donor. The rearrangement joins TRBV6-5 to TRBJ2-6; D unclear. This specimen consisted of PBMCs, obtained 750 to 800 days after a first intestinal transplant, on the day of a second. Written as DNA, the CDR3 is TGTGCCAGCAGTCTCTACGAGGGGGCCAACGTCCTGACTTTC. As protein: CASSLYEGANVLTF.